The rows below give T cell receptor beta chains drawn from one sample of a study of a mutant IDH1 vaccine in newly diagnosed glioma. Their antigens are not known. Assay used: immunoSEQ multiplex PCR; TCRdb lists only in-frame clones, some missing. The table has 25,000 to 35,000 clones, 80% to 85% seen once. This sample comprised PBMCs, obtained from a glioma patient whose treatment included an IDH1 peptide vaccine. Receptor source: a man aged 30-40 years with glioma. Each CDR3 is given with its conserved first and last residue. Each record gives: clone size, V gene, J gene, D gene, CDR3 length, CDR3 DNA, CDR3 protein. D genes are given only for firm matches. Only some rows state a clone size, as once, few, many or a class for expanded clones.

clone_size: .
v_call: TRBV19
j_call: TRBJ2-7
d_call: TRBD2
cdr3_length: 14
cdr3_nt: TGTGCCAGTAGTAAGGGGTCTAGCGGGTCCGAGCAGTACTTC
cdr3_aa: CASSKGSSGSEQYF

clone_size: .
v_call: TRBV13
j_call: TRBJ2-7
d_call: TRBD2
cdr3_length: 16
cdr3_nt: TGTGCCAGCAGCCCTGGGACTAGCGGGGGGACTAGGGAGCAGTACTTC
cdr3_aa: CASSPGTSGGTREQYF

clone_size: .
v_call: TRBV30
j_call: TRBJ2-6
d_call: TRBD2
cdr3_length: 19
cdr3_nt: TGTGCCTGGAGTGTCCAACCCTGGGGGAGGGCCTCTGGGGCCAACGTCCTGACTTTC
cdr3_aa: CAWSVQPWGRASGANVLTF

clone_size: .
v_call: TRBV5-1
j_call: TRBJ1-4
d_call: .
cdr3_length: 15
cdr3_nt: TGCGCCAGCAGCCATGGACAGACAACTAATGAAAAACTGTTTTTT
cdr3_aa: CASSHGQTTNEKLFF

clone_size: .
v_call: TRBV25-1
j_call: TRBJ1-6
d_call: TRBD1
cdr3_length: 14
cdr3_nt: TGTGCCAGCAGTGACACAGGGGGCGGGTCACCCCTCCACTTT
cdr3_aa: CASSDTGGGSPLHF

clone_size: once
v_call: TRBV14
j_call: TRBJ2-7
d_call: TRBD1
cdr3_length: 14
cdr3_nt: TGTGCCAGCAGCCGGAGACAGGGGGCTTACGAGCAGTACTTC
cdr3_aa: CASSRRQGAYEQYF

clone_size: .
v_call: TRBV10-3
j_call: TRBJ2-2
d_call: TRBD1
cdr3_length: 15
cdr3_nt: TGTGCCATCAGAAGGTGGGACAGGGAGAGCGGGGAGCTGTTTTTT
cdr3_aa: CAIRRWDRESGELFF

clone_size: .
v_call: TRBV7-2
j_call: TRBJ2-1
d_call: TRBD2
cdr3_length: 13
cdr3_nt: TGTGCCAGCAGCCTCCCGGCGGGGGATGAGCAGTTCTTC
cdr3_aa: CASSLPAGDEQFF

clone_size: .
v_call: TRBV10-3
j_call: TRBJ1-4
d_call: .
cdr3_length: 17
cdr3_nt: TGTGCCATCAGTGAGTTCCTCGAGGTTGCAACTAATGAAAAACTGTTTTTT
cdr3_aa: CAISEFLEVATNEKLFF

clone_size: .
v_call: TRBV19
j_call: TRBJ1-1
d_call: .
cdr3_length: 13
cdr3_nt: TGTGCCAGTAGTTCGGAGTTGAACACTGAAGCTTTCTTT
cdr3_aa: CASSSELNTEAFF

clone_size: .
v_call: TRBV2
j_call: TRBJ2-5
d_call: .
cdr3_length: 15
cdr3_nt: TGTGCCAGCAGTGGGGCTAGCGTCTGGGAGGAGACCCAGTACTTC
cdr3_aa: CASSGASVWEETQYF

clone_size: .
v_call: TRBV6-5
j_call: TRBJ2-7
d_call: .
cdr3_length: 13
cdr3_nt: TGTGCCAGCAGTTACACCGAAGGTGGCGTACGGTACTTC
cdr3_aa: CASSYTEGGVRYF

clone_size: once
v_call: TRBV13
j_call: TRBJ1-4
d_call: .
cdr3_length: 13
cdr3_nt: TGTGCCAGCAGCTTAGCAGGGTTGGGTAAACTGTTTTTT
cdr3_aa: CASSLAGLGKLFF

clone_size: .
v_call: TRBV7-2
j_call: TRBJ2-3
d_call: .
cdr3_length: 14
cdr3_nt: TGTGCCAGCAGCTACCGGGGGGCTCTTGATACGCAGTATTTT
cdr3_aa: CASSYRGALDTQYF

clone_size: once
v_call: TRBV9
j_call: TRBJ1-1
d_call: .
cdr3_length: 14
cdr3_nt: TGTGCCAGCAGCGTAGCTGGCGGAGACACTGAAGCTTTCTTT
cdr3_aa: CASSVAGGDTEAFF

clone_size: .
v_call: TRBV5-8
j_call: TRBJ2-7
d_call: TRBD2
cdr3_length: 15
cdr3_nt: TGTGCCAGCAGCTTGAGACTAGCGAAAGCCTACGAGCAGTACTTC
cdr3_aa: CASSLRLAKAYEQYF